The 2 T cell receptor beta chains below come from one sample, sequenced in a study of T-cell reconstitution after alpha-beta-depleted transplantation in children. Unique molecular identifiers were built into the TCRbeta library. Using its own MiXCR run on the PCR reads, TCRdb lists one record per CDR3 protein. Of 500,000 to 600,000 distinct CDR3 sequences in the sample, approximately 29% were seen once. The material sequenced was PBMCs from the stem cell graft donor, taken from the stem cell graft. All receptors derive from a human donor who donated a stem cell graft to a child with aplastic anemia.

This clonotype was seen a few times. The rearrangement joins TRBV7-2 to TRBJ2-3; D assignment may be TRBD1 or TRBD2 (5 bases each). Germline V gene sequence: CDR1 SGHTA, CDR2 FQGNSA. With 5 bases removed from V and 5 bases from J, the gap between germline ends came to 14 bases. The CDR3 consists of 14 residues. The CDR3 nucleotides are TGTGCCAGCAGCCCTCCGGGACCTCGAGATACGCAGTATTTT. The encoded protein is CASSPPGPRDTQYF.

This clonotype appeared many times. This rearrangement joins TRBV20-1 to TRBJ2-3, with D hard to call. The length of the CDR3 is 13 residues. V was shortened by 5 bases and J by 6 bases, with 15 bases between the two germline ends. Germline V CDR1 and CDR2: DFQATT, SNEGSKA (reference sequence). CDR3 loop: CSAAIMGGDTQYF. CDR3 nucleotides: TGCAGTGCTGCCATTATGGGTGGGGATACGCAGTATTTT.